Sequencing of this TCR beta chain was carried out in a study of blood T cell repertoires in COVID-19. Study background: The United States, Italy and Spain supplied acute and convalescent COVID-19 samples. Sources were T cells, B-cell-depleted T cells, or PBMCs; the material itself was cDNA or gDNA.

The CDR3 spans 24 residues. The ends lost 1 base at V and 0 bases at J; junction bases unmatched: 25. Original data processing: Estimation of nucleated cell counts was performed using reference gene primer amplification. Some clones are missing from TCRdb's copy, which holds only in-frame ones; the method was immunoSEQ multiplex PCR. The DNA gave D and trimming, while V, J and clone size come from that table. In the table there are nearly 350,000 clones, around nine tenths of which are singletons. The sequence was obtained from a woman between 18 and 29 years old who had recovered from COVID-19. Sequencing was carried out using peripheral blood. V is TRBV23-1 and J is TRBJ2-3, with TRBD1 matching over 10 bases. TRBV23-1 is annotated as an ORF whose role is uncertain. The CDR3 DNA follows: TGCGCCAGCAGTCAATACGGATCGAGCATCGGGACAGGGGAAGGGGCTGGAAGCACAGATACGCAGTATTTT. It specifies CASSQYGSSIGTGEGAGSTDTQYF.